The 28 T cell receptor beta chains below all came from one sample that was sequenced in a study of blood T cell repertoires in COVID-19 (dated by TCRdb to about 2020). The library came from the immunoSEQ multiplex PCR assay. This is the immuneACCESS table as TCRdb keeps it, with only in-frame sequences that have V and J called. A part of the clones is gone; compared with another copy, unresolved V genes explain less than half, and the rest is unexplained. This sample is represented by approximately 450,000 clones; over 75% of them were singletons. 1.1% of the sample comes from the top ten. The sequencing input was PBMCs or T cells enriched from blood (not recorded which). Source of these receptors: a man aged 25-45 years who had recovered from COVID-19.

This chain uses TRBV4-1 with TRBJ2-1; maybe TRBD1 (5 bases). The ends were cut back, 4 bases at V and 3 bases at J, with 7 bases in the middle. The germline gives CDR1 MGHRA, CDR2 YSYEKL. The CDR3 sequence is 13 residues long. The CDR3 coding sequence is TGCGCCAGCAGCCGAGACAGCTACAATGAGCAGTTCTTC. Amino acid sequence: CASSRDSYNEQFF.

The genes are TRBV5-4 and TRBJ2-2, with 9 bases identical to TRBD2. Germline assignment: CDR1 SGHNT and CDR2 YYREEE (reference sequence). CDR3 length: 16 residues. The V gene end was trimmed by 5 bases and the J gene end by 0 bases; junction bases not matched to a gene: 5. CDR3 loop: CASRPPSGANTGELFF. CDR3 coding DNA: TGTGCCAGCAGACCTCCTAGCGGGGCGAACACCGGGGAGCTGTTTTTT. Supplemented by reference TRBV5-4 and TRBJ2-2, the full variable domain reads ETGVTQSPTHLIKTRGQQVTLRCSSQSGHNTVSWYQQALGQGPQFIFQYYREEENGRGNFPPRFSGLQFPNYSSELNVNALELDDSALYLCASRPPSGANTGELFFGEGSRLTVL.

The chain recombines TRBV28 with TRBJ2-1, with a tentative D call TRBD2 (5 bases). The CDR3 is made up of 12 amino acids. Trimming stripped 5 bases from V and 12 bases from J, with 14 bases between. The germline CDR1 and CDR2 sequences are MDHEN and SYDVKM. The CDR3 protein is CASSPDGSGQFF. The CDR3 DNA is TGTGCCAGCAGTCCCGATGGGAGCGGGCAGTTCTTC. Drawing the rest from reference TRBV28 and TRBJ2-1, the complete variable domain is DVKVTQSSRYLVKRTGEKVFLECVQDMDHENMFWYRQDPGLGLRLIYFSYDVKMKEKGDIPEGYSVSREKKERFSLILESASTNQTSMYLCASSPDGSGQFFGPGTRLTVL.

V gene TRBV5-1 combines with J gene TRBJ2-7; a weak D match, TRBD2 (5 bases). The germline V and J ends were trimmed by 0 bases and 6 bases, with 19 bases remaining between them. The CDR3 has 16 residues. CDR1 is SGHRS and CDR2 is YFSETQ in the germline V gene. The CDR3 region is CASSLEPASGISEQYF. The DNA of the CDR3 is TGCGCCAGCAGCTTGGAACCAGCCTCGGGAATCAGCGAGCAGTACTTC.

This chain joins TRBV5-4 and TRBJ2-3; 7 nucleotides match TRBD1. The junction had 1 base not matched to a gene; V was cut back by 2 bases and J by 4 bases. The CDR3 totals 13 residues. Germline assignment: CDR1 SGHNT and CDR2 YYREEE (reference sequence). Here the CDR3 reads CASSFQGADTQYF. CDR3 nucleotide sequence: TGTGCCAGCAGCTTTCAGGGGGCAGATACGCAGTATTTT.

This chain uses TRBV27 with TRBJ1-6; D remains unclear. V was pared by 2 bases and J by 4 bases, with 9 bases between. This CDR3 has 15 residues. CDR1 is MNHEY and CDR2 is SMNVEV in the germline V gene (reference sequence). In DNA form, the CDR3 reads TGTGCCAGCAGTTTAGGAGGCAATTATAATTCACCCCTCCACTTT. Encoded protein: CASSLGGNYNSPLHF.

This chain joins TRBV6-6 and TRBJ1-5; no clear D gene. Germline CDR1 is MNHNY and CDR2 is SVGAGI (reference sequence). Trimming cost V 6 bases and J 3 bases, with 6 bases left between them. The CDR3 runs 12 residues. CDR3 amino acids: CASRGVNQPQHF. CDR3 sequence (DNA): TGTGCCAGCAGGGGAGTCAATCAGCCCCAGCATTTT.

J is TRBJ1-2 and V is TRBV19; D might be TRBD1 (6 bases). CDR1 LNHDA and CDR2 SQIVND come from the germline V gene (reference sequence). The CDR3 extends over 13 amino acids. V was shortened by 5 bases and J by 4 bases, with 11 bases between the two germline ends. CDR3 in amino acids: CASSSTGTYGYTF. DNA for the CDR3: TGTGCCAGTAGTTCGACAGGCACCTATGGCTACACCTTC.

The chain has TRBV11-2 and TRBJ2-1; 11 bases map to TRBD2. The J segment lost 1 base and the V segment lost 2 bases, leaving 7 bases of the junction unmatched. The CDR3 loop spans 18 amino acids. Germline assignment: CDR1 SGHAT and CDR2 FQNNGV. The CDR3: CASSLTLAGGFSYNEQFF. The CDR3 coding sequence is TGTGCCAGCAGCTTAACTCTAGCGGGAGGTTTTTCCTACAATGAGCAGTTCTTC.

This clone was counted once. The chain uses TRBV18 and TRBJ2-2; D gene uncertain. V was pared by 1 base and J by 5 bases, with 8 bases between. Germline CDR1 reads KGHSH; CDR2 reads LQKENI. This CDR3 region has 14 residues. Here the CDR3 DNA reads TGTGCCAGCTCACCACGATTCGAGACCGGGGAGCTGTTTTTT. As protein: CASSPRFETGELFF. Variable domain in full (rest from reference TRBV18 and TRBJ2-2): NAGVMQNPRHLVRRRGQEARLRCSPMKGHSHVYWYRQLPEEGLKFMVYLQKENIIDESGMPKERFSAEFPKEGPSILRIQQVVRGDSAAYFCASSPRFETGELFFGEGSRLTVL.

As DNA, the CDR3 is TGTGCCAGCTCACCACTGATAGCGGATACCCTAGCCAAAAACATTCAGTACTTC. Amino acid sequence: CASSPLIADTLAKNIQYF. This sequence joins TRBV18 and TRBJ2-4, with D perhaps matching TRBD2 (6 bases). The V end was cut by 1 base, the J end by 0 bases, with 16 bases between. The CDR3 totals 18 residues. The germline V gene has CDR1 KGHSH and CDR2 LQKENI.

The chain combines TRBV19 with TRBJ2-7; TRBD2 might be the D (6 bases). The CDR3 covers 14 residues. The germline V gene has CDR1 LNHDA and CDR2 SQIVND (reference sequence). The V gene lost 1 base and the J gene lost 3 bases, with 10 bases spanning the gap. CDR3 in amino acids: CASSIGLGGYEQYF. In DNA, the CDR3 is TGTGCCAGTAGTATAGGTTTGGGGGGCTACGAGCAGTACTTC. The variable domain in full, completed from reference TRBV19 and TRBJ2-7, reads DGGITQSPKYLFRKEGQNVTLSCEQNLNHDAMYWYRQDPGQGLRLIYYSQIVNDFQKGDIAEGYSVSREKKESFPLTVTSAQKNPTAFYLCASSIGLGGYEQYFGPGTRLTVT.

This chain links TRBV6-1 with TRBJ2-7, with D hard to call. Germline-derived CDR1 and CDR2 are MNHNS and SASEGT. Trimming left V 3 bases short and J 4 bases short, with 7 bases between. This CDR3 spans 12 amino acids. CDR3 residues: CASSEIRYEQYF. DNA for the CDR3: TGTGCCAGCAGTGAGATTCGGTACGAGCAGTACTTC.

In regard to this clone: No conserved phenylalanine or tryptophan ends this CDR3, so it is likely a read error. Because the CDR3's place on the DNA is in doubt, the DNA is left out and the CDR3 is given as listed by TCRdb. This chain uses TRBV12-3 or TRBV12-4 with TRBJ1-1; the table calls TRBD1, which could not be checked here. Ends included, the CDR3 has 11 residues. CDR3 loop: CASSFAAGVEI.

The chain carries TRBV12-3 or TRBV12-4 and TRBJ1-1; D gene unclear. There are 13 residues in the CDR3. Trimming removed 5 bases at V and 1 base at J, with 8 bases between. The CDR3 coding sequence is TGTGCCAGCAGTACTACGGGGAACACTGAAGCTTTCTTT. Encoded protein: CASSTTGNTEAFF.

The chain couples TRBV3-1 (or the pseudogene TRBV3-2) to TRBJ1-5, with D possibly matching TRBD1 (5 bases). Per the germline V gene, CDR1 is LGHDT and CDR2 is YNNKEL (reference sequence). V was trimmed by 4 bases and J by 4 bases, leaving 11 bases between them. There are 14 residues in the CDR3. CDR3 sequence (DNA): TGTGCCAGCAGCCTCGGGGGGGTGAATCAGCCCCAGCATTTT. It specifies CASSLGGVNQPQHF.

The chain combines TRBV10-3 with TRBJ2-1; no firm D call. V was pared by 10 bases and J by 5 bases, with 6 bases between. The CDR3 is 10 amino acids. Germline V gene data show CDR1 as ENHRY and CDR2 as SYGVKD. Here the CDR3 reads CATGNNEQFF. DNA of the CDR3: TGTGCCACAGGAAACAATGAGCAGTTCTTC.

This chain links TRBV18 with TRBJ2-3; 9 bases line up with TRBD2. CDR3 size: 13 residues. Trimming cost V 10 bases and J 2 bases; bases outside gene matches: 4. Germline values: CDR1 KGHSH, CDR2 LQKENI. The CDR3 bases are TGTGCCACCAGCGGGGGGCACACAGATACGCAGTATTTT. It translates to CATSGGHTDTQYF.

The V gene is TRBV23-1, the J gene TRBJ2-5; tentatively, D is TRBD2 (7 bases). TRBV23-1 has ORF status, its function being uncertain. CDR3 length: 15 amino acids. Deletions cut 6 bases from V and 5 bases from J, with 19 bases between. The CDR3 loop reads CASSQGTTQGETQYF. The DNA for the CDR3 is TGCGCCAGCAGCCAGGGGACTACTCAGGGGGAGACCCAGTACTTC.

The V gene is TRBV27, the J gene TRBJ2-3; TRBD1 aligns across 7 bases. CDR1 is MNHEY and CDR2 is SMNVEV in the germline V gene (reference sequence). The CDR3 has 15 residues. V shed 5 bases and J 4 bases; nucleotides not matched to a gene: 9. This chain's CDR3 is CASSRSGTVSDTQYF. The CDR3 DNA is TGTGCCAGCAGTCGATCCGGGACAGTGTCAGATACGCAGTATTTT.

The CDR3, as DNA: TGTGCCAGCAGCTCATCAGGGACCGGGGAGCTGTTTTTT. This sequence encodes CASSSSGTGELFF. The chain joins TRBV7-9 to TRBJ2-2, with D perhaps TRBD1 (5 bases). Germline V lookup: CDR1 SEHNR, CDR2 FQNEAQ (reference sequence). There are 13 residues in the CDR3. The ends were cut back, 4 bases at V and 5 bases at J, with 8 bases in the middle.

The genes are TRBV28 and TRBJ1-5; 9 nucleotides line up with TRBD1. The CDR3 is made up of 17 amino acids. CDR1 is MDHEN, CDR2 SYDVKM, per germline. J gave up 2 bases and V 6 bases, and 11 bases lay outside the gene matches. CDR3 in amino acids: CASRSDRGGFGNQPQHF. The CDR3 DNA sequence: TGTGCCAGCAGATCCGACAGGGGGGGTTTTGGCAATCAGCCCCAGCATTTT.

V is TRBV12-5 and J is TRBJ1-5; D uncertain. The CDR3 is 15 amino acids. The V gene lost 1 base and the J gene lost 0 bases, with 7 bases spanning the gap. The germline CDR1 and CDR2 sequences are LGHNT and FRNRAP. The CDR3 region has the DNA TGTGCTAGTGGTTTGGACTACCTTAGCAATCAGCCCCAGCATTTT. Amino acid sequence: CASGLDYLSNQPQHF.

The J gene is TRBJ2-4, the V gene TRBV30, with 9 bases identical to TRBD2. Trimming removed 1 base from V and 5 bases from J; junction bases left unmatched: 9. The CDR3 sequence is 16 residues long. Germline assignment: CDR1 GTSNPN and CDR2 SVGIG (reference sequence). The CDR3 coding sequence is TGTGCCTGGAGTGATAAGGGGCTAGCGGGACAAAACATTCAGTACTTC. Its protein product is CAWSDKGLAGQNIQYF.

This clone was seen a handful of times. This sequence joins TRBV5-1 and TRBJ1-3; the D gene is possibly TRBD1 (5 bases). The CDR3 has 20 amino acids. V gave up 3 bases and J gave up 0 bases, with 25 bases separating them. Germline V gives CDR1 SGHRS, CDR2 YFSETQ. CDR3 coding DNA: TGCGCCAGCAGCTCGATAGGGGTGGTGGCAGGTCCCCACTCTGGAAACACCATATATTTT. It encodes CASSSIGVVAGPHSGNTIYF.

CDR3 residues: CASSPDRGLPDTQYF. CDR3 bases: TGCGCCAGCAGCCCGGACAGGGGGCTACCAGATACGCAGTATTTT. The chain recombines TRBV5-1 with TRBJ2-3; 11 nucleotides match TRBD1. Trimming removed 4 bases from V and 4 bases from J; junction bases left unmatched: 5. The V gene's germline CDR1 is SGHRS and CDR2 YFSETQ. CDR3 length: 15 amino acids.

CDR3 loop: CASSPQGGARGYTF. The DNA for the CDR3 is TGTGCCAGCAGTCCGCAAGGAGGGGCGAGGGGCTACACCTTC. The genes are TRBV6-5 and TRBJ1-2; perhaps TRBD1 as D (5 bases). In germline, CDR1 is MNHEY, CDR2 SVGAGI. V shed 5 bases and J shed 8 bases, with 18 bases lying between them. The CDR3 is 14 residues long.

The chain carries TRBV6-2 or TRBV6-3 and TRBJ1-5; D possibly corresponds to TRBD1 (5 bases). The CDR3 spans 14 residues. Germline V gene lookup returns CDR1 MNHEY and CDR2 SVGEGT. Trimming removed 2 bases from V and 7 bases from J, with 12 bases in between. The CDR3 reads CASSYAQGEQPQHF. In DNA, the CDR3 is TGTGCCAGCAGTTACGCGCAGGGTGAACAGCCCCAGCATTTT.